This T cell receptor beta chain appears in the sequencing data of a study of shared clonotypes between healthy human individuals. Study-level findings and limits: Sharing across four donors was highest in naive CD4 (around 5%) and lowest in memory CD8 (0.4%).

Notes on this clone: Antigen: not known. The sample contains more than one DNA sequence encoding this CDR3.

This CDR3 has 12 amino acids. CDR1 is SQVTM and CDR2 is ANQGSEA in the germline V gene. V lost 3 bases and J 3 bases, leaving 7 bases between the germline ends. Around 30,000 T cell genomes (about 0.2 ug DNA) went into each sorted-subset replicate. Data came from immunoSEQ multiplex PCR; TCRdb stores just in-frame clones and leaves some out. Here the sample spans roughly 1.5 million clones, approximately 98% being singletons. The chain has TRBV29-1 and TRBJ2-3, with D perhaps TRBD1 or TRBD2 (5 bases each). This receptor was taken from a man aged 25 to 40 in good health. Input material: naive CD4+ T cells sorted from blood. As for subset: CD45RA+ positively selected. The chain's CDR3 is CSVDGGTDTQYF. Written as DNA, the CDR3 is TGCAGCGTTGATGGGGGAACAGATACGCAGTATTTT.